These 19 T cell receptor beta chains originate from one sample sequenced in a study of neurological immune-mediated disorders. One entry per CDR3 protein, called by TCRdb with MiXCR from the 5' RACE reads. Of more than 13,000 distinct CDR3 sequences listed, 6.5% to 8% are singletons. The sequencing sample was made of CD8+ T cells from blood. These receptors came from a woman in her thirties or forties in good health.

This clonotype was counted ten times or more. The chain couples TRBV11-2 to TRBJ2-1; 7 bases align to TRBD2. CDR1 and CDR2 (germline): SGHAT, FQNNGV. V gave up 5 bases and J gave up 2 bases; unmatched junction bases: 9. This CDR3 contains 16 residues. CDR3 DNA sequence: TGTGCCAGCAGCCCTTGGGCGGGAGTAACCTACAATGAGCAGTTCTTC. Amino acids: CASSPWAGVTYNEQFF.

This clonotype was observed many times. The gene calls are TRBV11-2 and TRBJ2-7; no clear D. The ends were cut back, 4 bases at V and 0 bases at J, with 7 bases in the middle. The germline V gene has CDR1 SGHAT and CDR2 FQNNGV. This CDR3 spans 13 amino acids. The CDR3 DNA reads TGTGCCAGCAGCTGGAAAGTCTCCTACGAGCAGTACTTC. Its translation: CASSWKVSYEQYF.

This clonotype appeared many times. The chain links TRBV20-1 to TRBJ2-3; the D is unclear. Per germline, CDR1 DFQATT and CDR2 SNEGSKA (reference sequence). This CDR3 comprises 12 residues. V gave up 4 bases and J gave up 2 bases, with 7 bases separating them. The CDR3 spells CSANAATDTQYF. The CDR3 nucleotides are TGCAGTGCTAACGCGGCCACAGATACGCAGTATTTT.

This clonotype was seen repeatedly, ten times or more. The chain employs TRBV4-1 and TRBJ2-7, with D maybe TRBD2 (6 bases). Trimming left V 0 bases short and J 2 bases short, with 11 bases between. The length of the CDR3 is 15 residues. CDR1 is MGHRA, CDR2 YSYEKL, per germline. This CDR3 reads CASSQEEGMTYEQYF. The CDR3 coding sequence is TGCGCCAGCAGCCAAGAGGAGGGGATGACCTACGAGCAGTACTTC.

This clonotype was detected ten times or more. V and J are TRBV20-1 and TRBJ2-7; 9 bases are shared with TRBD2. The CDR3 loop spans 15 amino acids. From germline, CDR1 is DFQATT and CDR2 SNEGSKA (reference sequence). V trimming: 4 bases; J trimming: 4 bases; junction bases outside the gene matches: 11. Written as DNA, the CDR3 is TGCAGTGCTATCGACCCGGGCGGGGGGGGTTACGAGCAGTACTTC. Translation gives CSAIDPGGGGYEQYF.

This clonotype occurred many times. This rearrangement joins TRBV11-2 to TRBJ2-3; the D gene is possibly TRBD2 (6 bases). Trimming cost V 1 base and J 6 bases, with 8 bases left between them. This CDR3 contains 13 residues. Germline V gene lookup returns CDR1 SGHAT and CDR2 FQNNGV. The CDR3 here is CASSLGGDDTQYF. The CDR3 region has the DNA TGTGCCAGCAGCTTAGGGGGGGACGATACGCAGTATTTT. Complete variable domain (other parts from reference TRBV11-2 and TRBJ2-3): EAGVAQSPRYKIIEKRQSVAFWCNPISGHATLYWYQQILGQGPKLLIQFQNNGVVDDSQLPKDRFSAERLKGVDSTLKIQPAKLEDSAVYLCASSLGGDDTQYFGPGTRLTVL.

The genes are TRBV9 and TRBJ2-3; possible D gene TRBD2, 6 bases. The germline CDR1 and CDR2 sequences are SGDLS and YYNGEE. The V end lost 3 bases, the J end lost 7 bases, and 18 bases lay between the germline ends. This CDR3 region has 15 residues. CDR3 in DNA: TGTGCCAGCAGCGGACAGTGGGGGGACCGGTATACGCAGTATTTT. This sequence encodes CASSGQWGDRYTQYF.

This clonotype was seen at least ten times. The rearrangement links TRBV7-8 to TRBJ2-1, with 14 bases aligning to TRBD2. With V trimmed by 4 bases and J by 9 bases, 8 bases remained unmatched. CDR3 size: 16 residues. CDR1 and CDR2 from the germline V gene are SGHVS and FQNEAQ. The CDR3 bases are TGTGCCAGCAGCTCCGCGACTAGCGGGAGGGTGGGTGAGCAGTTCTTC. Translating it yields CASSSATSGRVGEQFF.

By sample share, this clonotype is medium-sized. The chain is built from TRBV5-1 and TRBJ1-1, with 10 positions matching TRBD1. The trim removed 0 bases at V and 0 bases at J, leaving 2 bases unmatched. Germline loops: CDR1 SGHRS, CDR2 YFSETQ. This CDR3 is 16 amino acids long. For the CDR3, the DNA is TGCGCCAGCAGCTTGGAAGGGACAGGGGTGAACACTGAAGCTTTCTTT. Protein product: CASSLEGTGVNTEAFF.

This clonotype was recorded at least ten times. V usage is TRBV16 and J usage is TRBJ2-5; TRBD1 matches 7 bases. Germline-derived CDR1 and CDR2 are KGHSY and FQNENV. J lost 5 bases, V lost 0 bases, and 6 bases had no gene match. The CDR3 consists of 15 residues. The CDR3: CASSQSPTGSETQYF. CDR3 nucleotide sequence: TGTGCCAGCAGCCAATCCCCGACAGGGTCGGAGACCCAGTACTTC. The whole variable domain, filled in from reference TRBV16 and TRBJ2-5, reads GEEVAQTPKHLVRGEGQKAKLYCAPIKGHSYVFWYQQVLKNEFKFLISFQNENVFDETGMPKERFSAKCLPNSPCSLEIQATKLEDSAVYFCASSQSPTGSETQYFGPGTRLLVL.

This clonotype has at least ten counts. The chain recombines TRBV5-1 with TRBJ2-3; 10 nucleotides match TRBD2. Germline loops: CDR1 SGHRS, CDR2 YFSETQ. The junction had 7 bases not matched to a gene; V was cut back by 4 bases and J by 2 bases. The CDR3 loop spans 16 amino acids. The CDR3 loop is CASSPEAGGNTDTQYF. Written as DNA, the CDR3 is TGCGCCAGCAGCCCTGAAGCGGGGGGGAACACAGATACGCAGTATTTT.

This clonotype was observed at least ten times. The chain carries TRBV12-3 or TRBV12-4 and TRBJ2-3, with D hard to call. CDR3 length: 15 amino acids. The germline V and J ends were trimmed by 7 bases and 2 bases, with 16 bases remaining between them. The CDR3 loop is CASIDGRKNTDTQYF. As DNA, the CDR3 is TGTGCCAGCATCGACGGGCGGAAAAACACAGATACGCAGTATTTT.

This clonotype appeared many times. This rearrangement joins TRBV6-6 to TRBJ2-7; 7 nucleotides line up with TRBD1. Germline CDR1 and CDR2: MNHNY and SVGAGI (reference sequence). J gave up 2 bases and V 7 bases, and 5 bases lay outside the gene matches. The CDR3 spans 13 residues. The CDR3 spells CASTIDRAYEQYF. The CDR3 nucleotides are TGTGCCAGCACCATAGACAGGGCCTACGAGCAGTACTTC.

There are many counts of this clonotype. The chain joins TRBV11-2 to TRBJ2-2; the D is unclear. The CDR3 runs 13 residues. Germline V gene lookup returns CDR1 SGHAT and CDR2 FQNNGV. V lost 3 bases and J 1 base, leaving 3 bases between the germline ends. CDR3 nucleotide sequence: TGTGCCAGCAGCTTGTTGAACACCGGGGAGCTGTTTTTT. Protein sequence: CASSLLNTGELFF.

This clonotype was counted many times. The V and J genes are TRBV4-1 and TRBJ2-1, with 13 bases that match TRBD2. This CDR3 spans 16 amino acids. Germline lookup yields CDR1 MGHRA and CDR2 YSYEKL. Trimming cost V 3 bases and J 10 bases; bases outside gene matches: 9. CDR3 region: CASSQPGTSGKREQFF. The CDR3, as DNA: TGCGCCAGCAGCCAGCCCGGGACTAGCGGGAAGAGAGAGCAGTTCTTC.

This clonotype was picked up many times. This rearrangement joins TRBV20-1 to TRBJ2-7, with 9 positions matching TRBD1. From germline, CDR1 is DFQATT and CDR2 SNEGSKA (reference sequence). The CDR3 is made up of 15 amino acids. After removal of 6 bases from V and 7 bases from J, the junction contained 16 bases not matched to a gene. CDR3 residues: CSACDLDRGHREQYF. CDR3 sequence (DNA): TGCAGTGCCTGCGACCTGGACAGGGGCCATCGGGAGCAGTACTTC.

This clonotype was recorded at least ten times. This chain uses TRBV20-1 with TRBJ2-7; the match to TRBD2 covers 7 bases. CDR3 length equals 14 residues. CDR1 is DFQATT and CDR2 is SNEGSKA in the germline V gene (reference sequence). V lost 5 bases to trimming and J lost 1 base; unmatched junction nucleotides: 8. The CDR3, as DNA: TGCAGTGCTTGGGGCCTAGCGGATTCCTACGAGCAGTACTTC. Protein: CSAWGLADSYEQYF.

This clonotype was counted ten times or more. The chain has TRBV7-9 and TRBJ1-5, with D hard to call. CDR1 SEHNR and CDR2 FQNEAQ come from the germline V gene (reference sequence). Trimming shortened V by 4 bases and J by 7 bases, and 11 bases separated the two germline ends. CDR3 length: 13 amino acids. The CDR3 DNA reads TGTGCCAGCAGCTCAACCACGGACCAGCCCCAGCATTTT. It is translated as CASSSTTDQPQHF.

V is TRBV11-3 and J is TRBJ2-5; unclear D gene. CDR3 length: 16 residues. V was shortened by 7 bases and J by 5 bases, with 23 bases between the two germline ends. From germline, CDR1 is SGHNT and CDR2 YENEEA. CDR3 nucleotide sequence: TGTGCCAGCACCCCGACGGAAATACCAGGTTGGGAGACCCAGTACTTC. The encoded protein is CASTPTEIPGWETQYF.